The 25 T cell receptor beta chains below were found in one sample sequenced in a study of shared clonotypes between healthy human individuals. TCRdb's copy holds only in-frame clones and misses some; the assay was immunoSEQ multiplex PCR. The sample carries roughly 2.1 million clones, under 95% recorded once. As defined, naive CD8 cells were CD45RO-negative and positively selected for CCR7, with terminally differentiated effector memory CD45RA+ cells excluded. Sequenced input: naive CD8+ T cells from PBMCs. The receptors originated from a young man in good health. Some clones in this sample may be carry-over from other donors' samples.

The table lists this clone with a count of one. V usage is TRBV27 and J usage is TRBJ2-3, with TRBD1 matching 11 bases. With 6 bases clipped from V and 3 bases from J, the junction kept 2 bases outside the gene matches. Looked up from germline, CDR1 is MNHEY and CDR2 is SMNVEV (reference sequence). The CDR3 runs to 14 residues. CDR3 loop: CASRDRGRTDTQYF. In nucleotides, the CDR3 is TGTGCCAGCAGGGACAGGGGGCGAACAGATACGCAGTATTTT.

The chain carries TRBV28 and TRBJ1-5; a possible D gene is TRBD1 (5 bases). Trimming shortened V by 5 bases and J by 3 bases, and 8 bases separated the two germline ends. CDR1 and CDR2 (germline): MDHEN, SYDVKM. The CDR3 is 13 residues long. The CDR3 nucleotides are TGTGCCAGCAGTAGGGGCGCCAATCAGCCCCAGCATTTT. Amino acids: CASSRGANQPQHF.

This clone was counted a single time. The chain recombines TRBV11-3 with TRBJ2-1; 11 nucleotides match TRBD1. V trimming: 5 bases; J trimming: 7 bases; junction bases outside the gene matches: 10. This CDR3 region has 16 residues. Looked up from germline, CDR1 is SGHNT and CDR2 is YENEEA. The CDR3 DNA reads TGTGCCAGCAGCCCCTCGGACAGGGGGCGAGAGAATGAGCAGTTCTTC. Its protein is CASSPSDRGRENEQFF.

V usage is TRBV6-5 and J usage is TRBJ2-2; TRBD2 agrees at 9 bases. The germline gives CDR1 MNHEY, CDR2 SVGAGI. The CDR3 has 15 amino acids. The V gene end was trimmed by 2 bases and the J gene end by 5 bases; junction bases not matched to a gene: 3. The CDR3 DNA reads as TGTGCCAGCAGTTACGATAGCGGGAGAACCGGGGAGCTGTTTTTT. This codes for CASSYDSGRTGELFF.

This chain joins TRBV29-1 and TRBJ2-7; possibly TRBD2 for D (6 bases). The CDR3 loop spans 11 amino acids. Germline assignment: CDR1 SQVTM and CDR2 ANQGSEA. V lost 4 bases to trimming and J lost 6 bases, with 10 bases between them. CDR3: CSVGGVSEQYF. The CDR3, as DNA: TGCAGCGTTGGGGGGGTCTCCGAGCAGTACTTC.

The CDR3 is CSVDGRDQYEQYF. In nucleotides, the CDR3 is TGCAGCGTTGACGGCCGCGATCAATACGAGCAGTACTTC. The chain uses TRBV29-1 and TRBJ2-7; D uncertain. Trimming cost V 3 bases and J 4 bases, with 13 bases left between them. CDR3 length: 13 amino acids. The germline V gene has CDR1 SQVTM and CDR2 ANQGSEA.

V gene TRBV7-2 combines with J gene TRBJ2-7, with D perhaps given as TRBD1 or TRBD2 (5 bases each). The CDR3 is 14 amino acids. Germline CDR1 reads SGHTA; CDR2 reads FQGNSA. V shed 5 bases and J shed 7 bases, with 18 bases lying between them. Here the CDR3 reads CASSPTTDWGEQYF. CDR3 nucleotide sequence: TGTGCCAGCAGCCCAACGACAGACTGGGGGGAGCAGTACTTC.

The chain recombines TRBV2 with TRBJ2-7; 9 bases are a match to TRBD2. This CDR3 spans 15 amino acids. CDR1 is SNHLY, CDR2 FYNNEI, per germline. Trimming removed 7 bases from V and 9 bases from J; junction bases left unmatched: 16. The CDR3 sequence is CASTLIWREGRGQYF. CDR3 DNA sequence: TGTGCCAGCACCCTCATTTGGCGGGAGGGCCGGGGGCAGTACTTC.

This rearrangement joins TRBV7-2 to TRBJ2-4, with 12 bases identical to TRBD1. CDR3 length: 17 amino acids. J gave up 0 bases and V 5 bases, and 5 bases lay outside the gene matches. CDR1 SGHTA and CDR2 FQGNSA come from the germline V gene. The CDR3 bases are TGTGCCAGCAGCCCCGGGACAGGGGGCCTAGCCAAAAACATTCAGTACTTC. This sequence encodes CASSPGTGGLAKNIQYF. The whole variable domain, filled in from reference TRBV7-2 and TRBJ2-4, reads GAGVSQSPSNKVTEKGKDVELRCDPISGHTALYWYRQSLGQGLEFLIYFQGNSAPDKSGLPSDRFSAERTGGSVSTLTIQRTQQEDSAVYLCASSPGTGGLAKNIQYFGAGTRLSVL.

CDR3 nucleotide sequence: TGTGCCAGAGACAACTCTGGGGCCAACGTCCTGACTTTC. Its translation: CARDNSGANVLTF. The chain is built from TRBV2 and TRBJ2-6; no clear D gene. Per the germline V gene, CDR1 is SNHLY and CDR2 is FYNNEI. This CDR3 is built from 13 residues. Trimming removed 9 bases from V and 0 bases from J, with 6 bases in between.

The CDR3 sequence: CASSPSLAGGAYEQYF. As DNA, the CDR3 is TGTGCCAGCAGTCCCAGCCTAGCGGGAGGGGCCTACGAGCAGTACTTC. The chain joins TRBV27 to TRBJ2-7; 12 bases map to TRBD2. After removal of 5 bases from V and 2 bases from J, the junction contained 7 bases not matched to a gene. Germline CDR1 and CDR2: MNHEY and SMNVEV (reference sequence). The CDR3 runs to 16 residues.

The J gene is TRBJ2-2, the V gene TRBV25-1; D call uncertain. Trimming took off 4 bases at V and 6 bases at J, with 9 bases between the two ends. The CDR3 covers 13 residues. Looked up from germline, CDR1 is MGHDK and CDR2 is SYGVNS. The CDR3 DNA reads TGTGCCAGCAGTGCCGGTAGGGCCGGGGAGCTGTTTTTT. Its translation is CASSAGRAGELFF.

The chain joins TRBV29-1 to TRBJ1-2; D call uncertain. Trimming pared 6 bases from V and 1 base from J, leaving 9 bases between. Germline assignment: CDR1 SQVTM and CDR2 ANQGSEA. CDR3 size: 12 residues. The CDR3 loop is CSVPGINYGYTF. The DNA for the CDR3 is TGCAGCGTCCCCGGTATTAACTATGGCTACACCTTC.

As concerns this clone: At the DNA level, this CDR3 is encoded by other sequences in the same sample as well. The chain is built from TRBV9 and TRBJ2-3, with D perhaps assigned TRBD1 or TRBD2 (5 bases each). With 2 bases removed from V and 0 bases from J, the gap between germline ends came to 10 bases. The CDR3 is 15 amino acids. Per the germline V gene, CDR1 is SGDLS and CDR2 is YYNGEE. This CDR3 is CASSVWGRSTDTQYF. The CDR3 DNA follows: TGTGCCAGCAGCGTTTGGGGGAGAAGCACAGATACGCAGTATTTT.

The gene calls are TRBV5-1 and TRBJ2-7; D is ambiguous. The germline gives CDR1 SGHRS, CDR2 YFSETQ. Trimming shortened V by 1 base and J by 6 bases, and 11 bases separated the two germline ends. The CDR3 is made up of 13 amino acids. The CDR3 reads CASSLPSPGEQYF. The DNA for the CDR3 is TGCGCCAGCAGCTTGCCGTCCCCCGGCGAGCAGTACTTC.

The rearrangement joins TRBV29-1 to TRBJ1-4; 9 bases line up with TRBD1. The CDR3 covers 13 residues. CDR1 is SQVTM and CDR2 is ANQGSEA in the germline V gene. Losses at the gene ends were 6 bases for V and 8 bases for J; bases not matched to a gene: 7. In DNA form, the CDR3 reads TGCAGCGTGGTCGACAGGGGGAACGAAAAACTGTTTTTT. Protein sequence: CSVVDRGNEKLFF.

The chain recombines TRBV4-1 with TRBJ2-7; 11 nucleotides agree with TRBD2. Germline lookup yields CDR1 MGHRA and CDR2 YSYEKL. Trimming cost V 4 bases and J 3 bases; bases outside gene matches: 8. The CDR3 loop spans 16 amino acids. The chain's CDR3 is CASSRIAGTSGYEQYF. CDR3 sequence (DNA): TGCGCCAGCAGCCGGATCGCCGGGACTAGCGGCTACGAGCAGTACTTC.

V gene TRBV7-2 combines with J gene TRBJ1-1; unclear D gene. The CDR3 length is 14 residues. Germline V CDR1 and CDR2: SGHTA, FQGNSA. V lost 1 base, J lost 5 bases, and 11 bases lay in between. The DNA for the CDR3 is TGTGCCAGCAGCTTAGGGGTAGCAGCGACTGAAGCTTTCTTT. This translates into CASSLGVAATEAFF.

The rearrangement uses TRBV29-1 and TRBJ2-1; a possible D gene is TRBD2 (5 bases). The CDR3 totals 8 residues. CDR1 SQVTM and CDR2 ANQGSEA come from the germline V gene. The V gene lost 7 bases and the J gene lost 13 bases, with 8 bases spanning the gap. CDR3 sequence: CSAAGQFF. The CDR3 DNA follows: TGCAGCGCCGCGGGTCAGTTCTTC.

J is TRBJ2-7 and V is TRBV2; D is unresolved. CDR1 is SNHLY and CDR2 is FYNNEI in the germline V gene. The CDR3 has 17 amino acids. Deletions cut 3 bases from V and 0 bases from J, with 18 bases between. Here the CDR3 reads CASSDRTVVTSSYEQYF. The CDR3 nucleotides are TGTGCCAGCAGTGATAGGACGGTCGTAACGAGCTCCTACGAGCAGTACTTC.

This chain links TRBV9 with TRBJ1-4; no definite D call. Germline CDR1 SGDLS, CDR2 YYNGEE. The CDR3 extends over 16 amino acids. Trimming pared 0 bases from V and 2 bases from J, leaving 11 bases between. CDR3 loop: CASSVGQVGTNEKLFF. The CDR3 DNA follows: TGTGCCAGCAGCGTAGGGCAGGTTGGGACTAATGAAAAACTGTTTTTT.

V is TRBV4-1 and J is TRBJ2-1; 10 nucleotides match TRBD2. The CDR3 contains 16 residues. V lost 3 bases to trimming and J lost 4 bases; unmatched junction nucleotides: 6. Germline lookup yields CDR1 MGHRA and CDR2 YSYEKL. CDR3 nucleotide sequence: TGCGCCAGCAGCCAGGCCCCGGGACTAGCGTACAATGAGCAGTTCTTC. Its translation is CASSQAPGLAYNEQFF.

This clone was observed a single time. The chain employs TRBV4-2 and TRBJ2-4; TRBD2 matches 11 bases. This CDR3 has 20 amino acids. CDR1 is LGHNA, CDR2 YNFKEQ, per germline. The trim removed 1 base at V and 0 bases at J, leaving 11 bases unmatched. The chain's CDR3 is CASSQALGTSGDKAKNIQYF. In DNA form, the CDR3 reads TGTGCCAGCAGCCAAGCTCTCGGGACTAGCGGAGATAAAGCCAAAAACATTCAGTACTTC.

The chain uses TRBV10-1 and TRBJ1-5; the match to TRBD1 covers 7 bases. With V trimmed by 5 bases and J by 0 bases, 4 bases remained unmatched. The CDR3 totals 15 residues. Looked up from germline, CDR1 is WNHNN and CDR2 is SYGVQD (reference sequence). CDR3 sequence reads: CASSHRGSSNQPQHF. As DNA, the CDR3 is TGCGCCAGCAGTCACAGGGGTAGTAGCAATCAGCCCCAGCATTTT.

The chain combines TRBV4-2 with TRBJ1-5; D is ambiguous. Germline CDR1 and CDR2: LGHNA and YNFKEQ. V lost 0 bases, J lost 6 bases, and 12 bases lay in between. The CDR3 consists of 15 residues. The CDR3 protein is CASSQDRGSGQPQHF. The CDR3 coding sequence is TGTGCCAGCAGCCAAGATAGAGGGAGCGGTCAGCCCCAGCATTTT.